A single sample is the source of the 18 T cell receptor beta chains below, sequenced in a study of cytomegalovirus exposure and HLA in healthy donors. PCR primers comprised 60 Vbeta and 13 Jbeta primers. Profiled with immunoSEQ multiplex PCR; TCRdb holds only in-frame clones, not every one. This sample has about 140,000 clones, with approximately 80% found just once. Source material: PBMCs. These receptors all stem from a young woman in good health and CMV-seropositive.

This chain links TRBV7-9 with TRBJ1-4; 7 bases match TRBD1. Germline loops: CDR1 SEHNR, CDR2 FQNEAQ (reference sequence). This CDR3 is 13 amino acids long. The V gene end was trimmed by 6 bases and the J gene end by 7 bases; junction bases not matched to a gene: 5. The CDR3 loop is CASSRGQSEKLFF. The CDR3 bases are TGTGCCAGCAGTAGGGGACAGAGTGAAAAACTGTTTTTT.

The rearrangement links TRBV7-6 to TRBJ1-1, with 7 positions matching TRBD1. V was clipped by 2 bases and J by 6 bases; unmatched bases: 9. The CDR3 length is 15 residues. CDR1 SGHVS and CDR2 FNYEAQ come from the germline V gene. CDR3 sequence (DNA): TGTGCCAGCAGCTTACGTTCAGGGGGACGCGCTGAAGCTTTCTTT. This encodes CASSLRSGGRAEAFF.

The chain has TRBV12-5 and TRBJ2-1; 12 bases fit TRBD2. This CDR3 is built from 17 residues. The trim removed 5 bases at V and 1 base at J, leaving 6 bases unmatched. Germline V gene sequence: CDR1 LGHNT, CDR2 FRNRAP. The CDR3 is CASGPGLAGSSYNEQFF. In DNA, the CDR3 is TGTGCTAGTGGTCCCGGACTAGCGGGGAGTTCCTACAATGAGCAGTTCTTC.

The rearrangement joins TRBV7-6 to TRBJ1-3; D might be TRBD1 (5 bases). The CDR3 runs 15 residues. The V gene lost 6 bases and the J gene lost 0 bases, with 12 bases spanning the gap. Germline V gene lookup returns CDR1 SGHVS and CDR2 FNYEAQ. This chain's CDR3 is CASRSDSISGNTIYF. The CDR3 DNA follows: TGTGCCAGCAGGTCCGACAGCATCTCTGGAAACACCATATATTTT.

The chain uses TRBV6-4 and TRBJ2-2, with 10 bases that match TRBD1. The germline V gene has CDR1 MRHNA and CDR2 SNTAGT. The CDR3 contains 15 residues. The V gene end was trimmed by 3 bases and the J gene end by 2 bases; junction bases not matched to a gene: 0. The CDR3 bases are TGTGCCAGCAGTGAGACAGGGGGCAACACCGGGGAGCTGTTTTTT. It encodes CASSETGGNTGELFF.

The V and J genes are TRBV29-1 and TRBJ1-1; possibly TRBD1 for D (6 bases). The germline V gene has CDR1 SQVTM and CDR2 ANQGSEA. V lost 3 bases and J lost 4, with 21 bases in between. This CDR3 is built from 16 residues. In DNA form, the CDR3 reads TGCAGCGTTGAGCTGGGTAACAGGGTGGGTGGCACTGAAGCTTTCTTT. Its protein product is CSVELGNRVGGTEAFF.

CDR3 in amino acids: CASSQTVSGNTIYF. The DNA for the CDR3 is TGTGCCAGCTCACAAACGGTCTCTGGAAACACCATATATTTT. This rearrangement joins TRBV18 to TRBJ1-3; D gene ambiguous. The CDR3 is made up of 14 amino acids. Trimming took 4 bases from V and 0 from J, leaving 7 bases between them. Per germline, CDR1 KGHSH and CDR2 LQKENI.

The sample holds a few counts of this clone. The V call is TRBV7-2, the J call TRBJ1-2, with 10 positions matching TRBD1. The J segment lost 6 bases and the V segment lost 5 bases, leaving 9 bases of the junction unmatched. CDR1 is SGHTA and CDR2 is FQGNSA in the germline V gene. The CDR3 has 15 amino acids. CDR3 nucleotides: TGTGCCAGCAGCCCCCGGGACAGGGGAATCAATGGCTACACCTTC. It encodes CASSPRDRGINGYTF.

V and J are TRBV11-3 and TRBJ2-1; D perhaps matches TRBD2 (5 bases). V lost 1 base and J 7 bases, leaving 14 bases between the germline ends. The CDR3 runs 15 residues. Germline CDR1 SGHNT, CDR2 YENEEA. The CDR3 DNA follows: TGTGCCAGCAGCTTAGCCGCGGGTATAGGTAATGAGCAGTTCTTC. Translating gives CASSLAAGIGNEQFF.

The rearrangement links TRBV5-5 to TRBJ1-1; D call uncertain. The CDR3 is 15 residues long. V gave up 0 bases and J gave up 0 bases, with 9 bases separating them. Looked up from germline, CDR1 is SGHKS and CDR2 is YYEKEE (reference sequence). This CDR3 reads CASSLDLQLNTEAFF. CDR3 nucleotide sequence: TGTGCCAGCAGCTTGGATCTACAGTTGAACACTGAAGCTTTCTTT.

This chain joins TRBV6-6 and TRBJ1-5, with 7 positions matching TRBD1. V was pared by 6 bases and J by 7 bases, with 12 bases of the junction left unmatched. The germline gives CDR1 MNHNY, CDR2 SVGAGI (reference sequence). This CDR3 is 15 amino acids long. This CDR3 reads CASRPQGGQEQPQHF. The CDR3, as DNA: TGTGCCAGCAGGCCCCAGGGGGGCCAGGAACAGCCCCAGCATTTT.

The CDR3 protein is CASSVDPYNEQFF. CDR3 nucleotide sequence: TGTGCCAGCAGCGTAGATCCGTACAATGAGCAGTTCTTC. This chain joins TRBV9 and TRBJ2-1; D is undetermined. The CDR3 sequence is 13 residues long. Germline CDR1 is SGDLS and CDR2 is YYNGEE. Trimming stripped 0 bases from V and 4 bases from J, with 5 bases between. Combining the CDR3 with reference TRBV9 and TRBJ2-1 gives the whole variable domain DSGVTQTPKHLITATGQRVTLRCSPRSGDLSVYWYQQSLDQGLQFLIQYYNGEERAKGNILERFSAQQFPDLHSELNLSSLELGDSALYFCASSVDPYNEQFFGPGTRLTVL.

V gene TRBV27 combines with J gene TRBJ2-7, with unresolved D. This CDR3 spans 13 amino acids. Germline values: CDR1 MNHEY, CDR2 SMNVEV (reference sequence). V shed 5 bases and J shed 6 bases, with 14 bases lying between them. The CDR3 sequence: CASSPDWRGEQYF. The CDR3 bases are TGTGCCAGCAGTCCCGATTGGCGAGGCGAGCAGTACTTC.

Here the CDR3 reads CASSRTELQPQHF. The CDR3 region has the DNA TGTGCCAGCAGTCGGACAGAACTTCAGCCCCAGCATTTT. V and J are TRBV2 and TRBJ1-5; the D gene is possibly TRBD1 (6 bases). The CDR3 runs 13 residues. V lost 5 bases and J lost 6, with 11 bases in between. Germline-derived CDR1 and CDR2 are SNHLY and FYNNEI.

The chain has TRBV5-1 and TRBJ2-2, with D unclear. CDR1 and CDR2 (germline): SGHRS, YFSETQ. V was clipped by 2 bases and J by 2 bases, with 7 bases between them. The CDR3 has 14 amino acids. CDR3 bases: TGCGCCAGCAGCTTTTTAACTAACACCGGGGAGCTGTTTTTT. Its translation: CASSFLTNTGELFF.

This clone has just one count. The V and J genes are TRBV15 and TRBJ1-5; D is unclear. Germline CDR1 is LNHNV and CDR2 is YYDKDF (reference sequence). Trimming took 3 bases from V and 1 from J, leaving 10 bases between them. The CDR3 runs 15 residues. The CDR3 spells CATSRSGLSNQPQHF. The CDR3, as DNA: TGTGCCACCAGCAGGTCAGGTCTCAGCAATCAGCCCCAGCATTTT.

The CDR3 bases are TGTGCCGGGAGGGGGGGATCACCTACCTACAATGAGCAGTTCTTC. This encodes CAGRGGSPTYNEQFF. The chain employs TRBV6-1 and TRBJ2-1; a weak D match, TRBD2 (7 bases). V was trimmed by 11 bases and J by 2 bases, leaving 19 bases between them. CDR1 and CDR2 from the germline V gene are MNHNS and SASEGT. CDR3 length equals 15 residues.

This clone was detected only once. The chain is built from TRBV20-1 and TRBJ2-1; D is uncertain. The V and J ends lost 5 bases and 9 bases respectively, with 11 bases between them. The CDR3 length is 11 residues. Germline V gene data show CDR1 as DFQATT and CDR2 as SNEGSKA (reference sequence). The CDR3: CSAFDTPEQFF. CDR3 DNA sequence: TGCAGTGCTTTTGACACCCCTGAGCAGTTCTTC.